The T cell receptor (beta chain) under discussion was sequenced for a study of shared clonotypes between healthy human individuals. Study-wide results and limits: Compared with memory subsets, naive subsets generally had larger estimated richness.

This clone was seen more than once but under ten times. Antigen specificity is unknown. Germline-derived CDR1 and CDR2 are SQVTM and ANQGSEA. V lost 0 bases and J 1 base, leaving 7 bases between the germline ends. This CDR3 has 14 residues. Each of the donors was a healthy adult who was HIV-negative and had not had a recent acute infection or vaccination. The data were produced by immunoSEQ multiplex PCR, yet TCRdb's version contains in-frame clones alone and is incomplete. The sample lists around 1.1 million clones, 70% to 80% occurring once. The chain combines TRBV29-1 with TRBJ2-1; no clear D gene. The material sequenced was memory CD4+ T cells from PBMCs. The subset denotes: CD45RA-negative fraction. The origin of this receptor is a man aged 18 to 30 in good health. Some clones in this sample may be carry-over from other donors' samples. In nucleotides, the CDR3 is TGCAGCGTTGAAGATTCCCTGTCCTACAATGAGCAGTTCTTC. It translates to CSVEDSLSYNEQFF.